The clone carrying this T cell receptor beta chain was recorded a few times. The sample originates from a study of human T cells and chemical hapten exposure. The CDR3 length is 12 residues. Germline assignment: CDR1 LGHNT and CDR2 FRNRAP. Via MiXCR, TCRdb re-called the 5' RACE reads, giving one row per CDR3 protein. The sample shows some 150,000 distinct CDR3 sequences, over 3.5% of them seen only once. Unseparated into fractions, whole blood served as the source from which total RNA was extracted. This sequence originates from a female donor in good health. This rearrangement joins TRBV12-5 to TRBJ1-1; no clear D gene. The CDR3 nucleotides read TGTGCCTCGTCGGGGTGGAGCACTGAAGCTTTCTTT. This encodes CASSGWSTEAFF.